This entry describes one TCR beta chain. This sample stems from a study of blood T cell repertoires in COVID-19. As for the study in general: PBMCs, B-cell-depleted T cells, or T cells provided the cDNA or gDNA that made up the material.

Per the authors' pipeline: The authors estimated nucleated cell counts from reference gene primer amplification. Here immunoSEQ multiplex PCR was the method, and the copy in TCRdb shows in-frame clones only, minus some. V and J calls and clone size are copied from that table; D and trimming were computed from the DNA. This sample has roughly 70,000 clones, with around 90% found just once. Germline loops: CDR1 SGHVS, CDR2 FQNEAQ. The ends lost 0 bases at V and 7 bases at J; junction bases unmatched: 9. The CDR3 consists of 16 residues. The chain recombines TRBV7-8 with TRBJ2-1, with TRBD1 identical over 7 bases. Material for sequencing was peripheral blood. This sequence was found in a man between 50 and 59 years old with acute or convalescent COVID-19. Here the CDR3 reads CASSLATGAPRNEQFF. The CDR3 DNA reads TGTGCCAGCAGCTTAGCTACAGGGGCCCCTCGAAATGAGCAGTTCTTC.